This T cell receptor beta chain originates from a study of blood T cell repertoires in COVID-19. Source study methods: Amplified reference gene primers provided the basis for estimating nucleated cell counts. TCRdb's table, derived via immunoSEQ multiplex PCR, lists solely in-frame clones and lacks some. The D gene and trimming were derived from the DNA, and the V and J assignments and clone size from that table. This table has 400,000 or so clones, about 90% appearing once. The CDR3 length is 15 residues. V gave up 2 bases and J gave up 5 bases; unmatched junction bases: 5. Germline values: CDR1 ENHRY, CDR2 SYGVKD. Clinical history as reported by participants underpinned cohort assignment. Recovered participants had two consecutive negative NP/OP PCR tests, healthcare professional clearance, or symptom resolution.

The chain joins TRBV10-3 to TRBJ2-2; 7 bases line up with TRBD2. This receptor was identified in a man aged 18 to 30 who had recovered from COVID-19. Sequenced input: PBMCs or T cells enriched from blood (not recorded which). This CDR3 is CAISEGTTATGELFF. The CDR3 coding sequence is TGTGCCATCAGTGAGGGGACTACAGCGACCGGGGAGCTGTTTTTT.